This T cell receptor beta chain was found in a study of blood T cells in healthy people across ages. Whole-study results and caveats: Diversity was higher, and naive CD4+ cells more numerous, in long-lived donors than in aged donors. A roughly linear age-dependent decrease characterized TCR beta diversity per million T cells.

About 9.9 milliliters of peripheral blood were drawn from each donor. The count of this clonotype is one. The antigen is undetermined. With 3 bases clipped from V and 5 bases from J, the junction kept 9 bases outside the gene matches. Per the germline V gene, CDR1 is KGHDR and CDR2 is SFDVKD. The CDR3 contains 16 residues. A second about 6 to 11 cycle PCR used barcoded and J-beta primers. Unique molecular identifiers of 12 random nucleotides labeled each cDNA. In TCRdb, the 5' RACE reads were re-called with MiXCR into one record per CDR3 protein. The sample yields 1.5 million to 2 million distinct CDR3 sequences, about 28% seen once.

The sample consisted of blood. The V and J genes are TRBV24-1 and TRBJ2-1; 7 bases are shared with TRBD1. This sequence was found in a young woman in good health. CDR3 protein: CATSDTGTVAHNEQFF. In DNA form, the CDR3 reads TGTGCCACCAGTGATACCGGGACAGTTGCACACAATGAGCAGTTCTTC.